This TCR beta chain was sequenced for a study of T cell responses to AZD1222 COVID-19 vaccine. Points on this clone: The antigen is unknown.

Clones were sequenced by immunoSEQ multiplex PCR, and TCRdb holds only the in-frame ones, with some missing. This sample has more than 95,000 clones, with about 90% found just once. Study findings and constraints: Clonal diversity may have been underestimated, and the donors were mostly white British, with more females than males. AZD1222 recipients seropositive at baseline numbered only five to seven. Nearly half of unique spike-specific TCRs reportedly avoided B.1.351 and B.1.1.7 mutated regions. Increased Spike-specific TCR breadth and depth were observed after two AZD1222 doses.

Germline trimming cut 3 bases from V and 4 bases from J; bases unmatched to any gene: 9. The CDR3 runs to 15 residues. Germline V gene lookup returns CDR1 SGHRS and CDR2 YFSETQ. This receptor was taken from an adult in good health. V usage is TRBV5-1 and J usage is TRBJ2-5; 7 bases are a match to TRBD1. Here the sequenced sample was peripheral blood, taken on day 0 of AZD1222 vaccination. CDR3 amino acids: CASSSPGQYGETQYF. The CDR3 DNA is TGCGCCAGCAGCTCGCCGGGACAGTATGGAGAGACCCAGTACTTC.